This T cell receptor beta chain was recorded in a study of blood T cells in healthy people across ages. General study points: As age increased, TCR beta diversity per million T cells fell in a roughly linear fashion.

Germline trimming cut 4 bases from V and 6 bases from J; bases unmatched to any gene: 6. This CDR3 contains 14 residues. Germline CDR1 SGHDN, CDR2 FVKESK. Together with a sample-barcoded 5' primer, a J-beta primer mix was included in a second PCR lasting 7 to 11 cycles. TCRdb re-called the 5' RACE reads with MiXCR, one entry per CDR3 protein. The data hold more than 750,000 distinct CDR3 sequences, with about 28% observed a single time. The table lists this clonotype with many counts. The antigen remains undetermined. This sample was shared with a second study, whose subject was T cells of mothers and their children. From that report: A few healthy Caucasian mothers and their six children were the donors. Among related mother-child pairs, overlap was slightly higher than in unrelated pairs, though not significantly.

The TCR sequence derives from a middle-aged woman in good health. The sample consisted of blood. The chain recombines TRBV14 with TRBJ2-4, with TRBD1 matching over 7 bases. CDR3: CASSPRQGINIQYF. DNA for the CDR3: TGTGCCAGCAGCCCTCGACAGGGAATAAACATTCAGTACTTC.